The 12 T cell receptor beta chains below come from one sample, sequenced in a study of shared clonotypes between healthy human individuals. The table came from immunoSEQ multiplex PCR; TCRdb's copy has only in-frame clones and leaves some out. The sample has roughly 2.2 million clones, just over 90% seen once. Input material: naive CD4+ T cells from PBMCs. Subset described: CD45RA+ positively selected. Receptors were obtained from a man aged 18 to 29 in good health. Some clones in this sample may be carry-over from other donors' samples.

V and J are TRBV18 and TRBJ1-3, with D possibly being TRBD1 (5 bases). This CDR3 is built from 12 residues. Germline V gene lookup returns CDR1 KGHSH and CDR2 LQKENI. Trimming removed 6 bases at V and 7 bases at J, with 10 bases between. CDR3 loop: CASSSGRNTIYF. The CDR3 DNA sequence: TGTGCCAGCTCTTCAGGGAGGAACACCATATATTTT.

The chain carries TRBV28 and TRBJ2-3; 9 bases agree with TRBD2. The CDR3 extends over 14 amino acids. Germline-derived CDR1 and CDR2 are MDHEN and SYDVKM. V was pared by 5 bases and J by 5 bases, with 5 bases of the junction left unmatched. CDR3 sequence reads: CASSRAGGVDTQYF. The CDR3 DNA follows: TGTGCCAGCAGTAGGGCGGGAGGGGTAGATACGCAGTATTTT.

This chain links TRBV29-1 with TRBJ2-1, with TRBD1 as a possible D gene (6 bases). The CDR3 extends over 12 amino acids. Between the trimmed V and J ends, which lost 7 bases and 7 bases, there was a span of 14 bases. Germline V gene lookup returns CDR1 SQVTM and CDR2 ANQGSEA. The CDR3, as DNA: TGCAGCGCCGACAGGTTCGGTAATGAGCAGTTCTTC. It is translated as CSADRFGNEQFF.

The chain combines TRBV6-5 with TRBJ2-7, with D perhaps assigned TRBD1 or TRBD2 (5 bases each). Trimming shortened V by 0 bases and J by 5 bases, and 11 bases separated the two germline ends. The germline CDR1 and CDR2 sequences are MNHEY and SVGAGI. This CDR3 is built from 14 residues. CDR3 in DNA: TGTGCCAGCAGTTACTCTTGGGACGCGAACGAGCAGTACTTC. It is translated as CASSYSWDANEQYF.

This chain links TRBV11-2 with TRBJ2-2; TRBD2 might be the D (6 bases). This CDR3 region has 14 residues. V lost 4 bases and J lost 7, with 13 bases in between. Germline CDR1 and CDR2: SGHAT and FQNNGV. The CDR3 loop reads CASSWRGPGGELFF. The CDR3 DNA sequence: TGTGCCAGCAGCTGGCGGGGTCCGGGCGGGGAGCTGTTTTTT. The whole variable domain, remainder taken from reference TRBV11-2 and TRBJ2-2, is EAGVAQSPRYKIIEKRQSVAFWCNPISGHATLYWYQQILGQGPKLLIQFQNNGVVDDSQLPKDRFSAERLKGVDSTLKIQPAKLEDSAVYLCASSWRGPGGELFFGEGSRLTVL.

This chain links TRBV28 with TRBJ2-7, with D perhaps matching TRBD1 (5 bases). This CDR3 is built from 15 residues. Per germline, CDR1 MDHEN and CDR2 SYDVKM. Trimming left V 3 bases short and J 0 bases short, with 12 bases between. The CDR3 here is CASSLMGRVSYEQYF. The CDR3 DNA is TGTGCCAGCAGTTTGATGGGGCGAGTCTCCTACGAGCAGTACTTC.

The rearrangement joins TRBV28 to TRBJ2-7; 9 bases line up with TRBD2. The germline CDR1 and CDR2 sequences are MDHEN and SYDVKM. After removal of 8 bases from V and 3 bases from J, the junction contained 8 bases not matched to a gene. This CDR3 region has 14 residues. CDR3 protein: CASRLGTSFYEQYF. The CDR3 coding sequence is TGTGCCAGCCGGCTAGGGACTAGCTTCTACGAGCAGTACTTC.

The gene calls are TRBV6-6 and TRBJ1-1; D not certain. The V gene lost 2 bases and the J gene lost 3 bases, with 7 bases spanning the gap. Germline V gene sequence: CDR1 MNHNY, CDR2 SVGAGI (reference sequence). The CDR3 is made up of 13 amino acids. CDR3 amino acids: CASSYEGYTEAFF. In nucleotides, the CDR3 is TGTGCCAGCAGTTACGAGGGCTACACTGAAGCTTTCTTT.

This clone was counted once. This sequence joins TRBV28 and TRBJ2-2, with D perhaps matching TRBD1 (6 bases). CDR3 size: 16 residues. Trimming took 6 bases from V and 0 from J, leaving 14 bases between them. Germline V CDR1 and CDR2: MDHEN, SYDVKM. DNA of the CDR3: TGTGCCAGCAGATTCGGACAGTTCGCGAACACCGGGGAGCTGTTTTTT. Translated, it gives CASRFGQFANTGELFF.

The chain's CDR3 is CASSANGAETQYF. The CDR3 nucleotides read TGTGCCAGCTCAGCGAACGGCGCGGAGACCCAGTACTTC. The V gene is TRBV18, the J gene TRBJ2-5; no firm D call. Germline V gene data show CDR1 as KGHSH and CDR2 as LQKENI. V gave up 5 bases and J gave up 5 bases, with 12 bases separating them. CDR3 size: 13 residues.

V gene TRBV27 combines with J gene TRBJ1-5; 7 nucleotides line up with TRBD1. This CDR3 is 17 amino acids long. V dropped 4 bases and J dropped 3; count of bases not matched to a gene: 12. CDR1 and CDR2 (germline): MNHEY, SMNVEV (reference sequence). The CDR3 loop reads CASSSTQGRGNNQPQHF. The CDR3 DNA is TGTGCCAGCAGTTCAACTCAGGGCAGGGGGAACAATCAGCCCCAGCATTTT.

This chain links TRBV18 with TRBJ2-3; D call uncertain. Germline V gene sequence: CDR1 KGHSH, CDR2 LQKENI. Trimming stripped 5 bases from V and 2 bases from J, with 11 bases between. The CDR3 extends over 14 amino acids. Here the CDR3 reads CASSGQSFTDTQYF. The CDR3 DNA is TGTGCCAGCTCAGGGCAGAGCTTCACAGATACGCAGTATTTT.